This TCR beta chain was captured by sequencing in a study of blood T cell repertoires in COVID-19. Overall study context: Collection of acute and convalescent COVID-19 samples took place in the United States, Italy and Spain.

CDR1 is LNHDA and CDR2 is SQIVND in the germline V gene (reference sequence). J lost 2 bases, V lost 5 bases, and 4 bases had no gene match. This CDR3 is built from 14 residues. Clones were sequenced by immunoSEQ multiplex PCR, and TCRdb holds only the in-frame ones, with some missing. In the table there are some 150,000 clones, about 91% of which are singletons. Enrolled through a virtual design, the participants were between about 18 and 89 years of age and came from some 25 US areas. The genes are TRBV19 and TRBJ2-7; 9 bases are a match to TRBD1. The receptor was isolated from a woman younger than 35 who had recovered from COVID-19. Material for sequencing was PBMCs or T cells enriched from blood (not recorded which). The CDR3 region is CASSEGTGPYEQYF. The CDR3 nucleotides are TGTGCCAGTAGTGAAGGGACAGGGCCCTACGAGCAGTACTTC.